This T cell receptor (beta chain) was sequenced for a study of blood T cell repertoires in COVID-19 (TCRdb year 2020). About the study as a whole: Samples from collaborators originated in the United States, Italy and Spain and spanned both the acute and convalescent phases of COVID-19. Subjects who had been exposed to COVID-19, were actively infected with it, or had recovered from it provided the deeply sampled blood TCRbeta repertoires that made up the dataset. Where HLA class I and class II types were available, the types were taken from metadata supplied by the sample provider, not from assay-based typing. The sample metadata nearly always contained a de-identified subject ID, COVID-19 status, age in years and sex. The samples were drawn from two sources: the first 160 participants of the ongoing ImmuneRACE study, and fewer than 1,500 subjects contributed by 6 global collaborators. The material from the prospective study consisted of cDNA or gDNA derived from T cells, B-cell-depleted T cells, or PBMCs. The repertoires were released in a freely available public database meant as a resource for research on the immune response to SARS-CoV-2. What the study reported, not specific to this receptor: The quantity of clinical and demographic metadata differed by source and by participant and was supplied without curation.

Remarks on this clone: There is no known antigen for this receptor. Per-nucleotide qualities are absent, and no much larger clonotype sits a single base away.

TCRbeta CDR3 regions were amplified from genomic DNA using the immunoSEQ Assay, a bias-controlled multiplex PCR. On the study's bioinformatics: Within the assay, amplification of reference gene primers was used to estimate how many nucleated cells each sample contained. To quantify the absolute abundance of each unique TCRbeta CDR3 rearrangement, sequence reads were collapsed and filtered. Productive Simpson clonality was computed per sample as the square root of Simpson's diversity index over productive rearrangements. Not all clones reach the TCRdb copy of this immuneACCESS table, which keeps in-frame sequences only. Checked studies attribute under half of the gap to unresolved V genes and leave the rest unexplained. That table is the source of V, J and clone size, and D and trimming were worked out from the DNA. The sample table records 220,000 or so clones; roughly 84% of these occur just once. The top ten hold about 3.9% of the sample.

Each collaborating institution followed its own protocols to collect whole blood in K2EDTA tubes. Collaborator samples were shipped for TCRbeta analysis as frozen whole blood, isolated PBMCs, or DNA extracted from either sample type. Counted from cysteine to phenylalanine, this CDR3 has 15 amino acids. Only the CDR3 DNA is retained, 45 bases long and in frame from the first base. Here V drops 0 bases and J drops 5 bases, and the junction holds 8 bases not matched to any gene. As encoded in the germline V gene (reference sequence), CDR1 is SGHNT while CDR2 is YYREEE. The clonotype comes from an elderly woman with acute or convalescent COVID-19. Sequenced: peripheral blood. In this chain, TRBV5-4 is recombined with TRBJ2-7; the junction holds 7 bases that match TRBD1. Here the CDR3 is given as CASSLGRQGVDEQYF. The DNA sequence is as follows: TGTGCCAGCAGCTTGGGCCGGCAGGGGGTCGACGAGCAGTACTTC.